The 18 T cell receptor beta chains listed next were all sequenced from one sample in a study of beta chain features in type 1 diabetes (dated by TCRdb to between 2018 and 2020). Their antigens are not known. Beyond this particular receptor, the publication reports: A moderate but significant shortening of TCRB CDR3 length was observed in type 1 diabetes patients in all four CD4+ subsets.

Library prep was done by the immunoSEQ multiplex PCR assay. The entire amount of isolated RNA was reverse transcribed using the High Capacity cDNA Reverse Transcription Kit, so the sequenced TCRB transcripts were expressed ones. Drawn from immuneACCESS, this table holds only the in-frame rearrangements with V and J called that TCRdb kept. Clones are partly lost; checked studies trace under half to an unresolved V gene and leave the rest unexplained. The sample contains 200,000 to 250,000 clones, 16% of them found a single time. About 0.092% of the sample lies in the top ten. Source material: naive CD4+ T cells from blood. Per the publication, the cell subset or site label means: true naive CD4+ T cells. These receptors were collected from a young man with type 1 diabetes.

The V and J genes are TRBV19 and TRBJ2-7; 7 bases fit TRBD1. This CDR3 spans 15 amino acids. Germline assignment: CDR1 LNHDA and CDR2 SQIVND (reference sequence). The J segment lost 2 bases and the V segment lost 4 bases, leaving 8 bases of the junction unmatched. The CDR3 sequence: CASSTYRDRAYEQYF. The DNA of the CDR3 is TGTGCCAGTAGTACCTACCGAGACAGGGCCTACGAGCAGTACTTC.

This clone was picked up a small number of times. The same CDR3 also results from other DNA sequences found in this sample. The chain uses TRBV7-9 and TRBJ2-3, with D unclear. The length of the CDR3 is 11 residues. Per germline, CDR1 SEHNR and CDR2 FQNEAQ (reference sequence). V dropped 8 bases and J dropped 2 bases, with 5 bases sitting between them. The CDR3 region has the DNA TGTGCCAGCGGATACACAGATACGCAGTATTTT. Encoded protein: CASGYTDTQYF.

This clone came up a few times. V is TRBV15 and J is TRBJ1-4; D is undetermined. CDR3 size: 12 residues. Trimming shortened V by 3 bases and J by 14 bases, and 13 bases separated the two germline ends. Germline V gives CDR1 LNHNV, CDR2 YYDKDF (reference sequence). Here the CDR3 DNA reads TGTGCCACCAGCAGCGAGTGGCGCTTGCTGTTTTTT. It specifies CATSSEWRLLFF.

The genes are TRBV7-2 and TRBJ2-3; 10 nucleotides agree with TRBD2. The V gene's germline CDR1 is SGHTA and CDR2 FQGNSA. With 5 bases clipped from V and 4 bases from J, the junction kept 6 bases outside the gene matches. The CDR3 contains 15 residues. Here the CDR3 DNA reads TGTGCCAGCAGCCTCAGCGGGAGGGCCCCAGATACGCAGTATTTT. The encoded protein is CASSLSGRAPDTQYF.

This clone has a handful of counts. The chain recombines TRBV14 with TRBJ2-1; 10 positions match TRBD2. J gave up 6 bases and V 4 bases, and 6 bases lay outside the gene matches. Germline V lookup: CDR1 SGHDN, CDR2 FVKESK. The CDR3 spans 15 residues. The CDR3 is CASSPLAGLVNEQFF. CDR3 nucleotide sequence: TGTGCCAGCAGCCCACTAGCGGGATTAGTCAATGAGCAGTTCTTC.

This chain uses TRBV27 with TRBJ2-3, with D maybe TRBD2 (6 bases). Germline V gene sequence: CDR1 MNHEY, CDR2 SMNVEV (reference sequence). V was cut by 7 bases and J by 0 bases, with 14 bases left in between. This CDR3 comprises 15 residues. The CDR3 region has the DNA TGTGCCAGCACTCGACGTAGCGGCAGCACAGATACGCAGTATTTT. It yields the protein CASTRRSGSTDTQYF.

The J gene is TRBJ1-3, the V gene TRBV4-2, with TRBD1 matching over 8 bases. CDR3 length: 16 amino acids. Germline V gene lookup returns CDR1 LGHNA and CDR2 YNFKEQ. V was clipped by 4 bases and J by 0 bases; unmatched bases: 5. The CDR3: CASSPTGAPSGNTIYF. Here the CDR3 DNA reads TGTGCCAGCAGCCCGACAGGGGCCCCCTCTGGAAACACCATATATTTT.

A few counts support this clone. This chain links TRBV27 with TRBJ2-7; D tentatively reads TRBD1 or TRBD2 (5 bases each). CDR1 MNHEY and CDR2 SMNVEV come from the germline V gene (reference sequence). Trimming cost V 5 bases and J 0 bases, with 20 bases left between them. The CDR3 has 17 amino acids. As DNA, the CDR3 is TGTGCCAGCAGTCCTATAAACCGGGACCGGTCCTCCTACGAGCAGTACTTC. This gives the protein CASSPINRDRSSYEQYF.

The chain combines TRBV14 with TRBJ2-1, with D possibly matching TRBD2 (6 bases). Germline CDR1 SGHDN, CDR2 FVKESK. V was cut by 5 bases and J by 4 bases, with 12 bases left in between. The CDR3 is 14 amino acids. The CDR3 bases are TGTGCCAGCAGCTACGGGACTGTTTACAATGAGCAGTTCTTC. Translating it yields CASSYGTVYNEQFF.

This clone has just a few counts. The chain has TRBV7-9 and TRBJ1-4; D ambiguous. V was trimmed by 4 bases and J by 8 bases, leaving 8 bases between them. The length of the CDR3 is 12 residues. The germline CDR1 and CDR2 sequences are SEHNR and FQNEAQ (reference sequence). The chain's CDR3 is CASSSQREKLFF. CDR3 bases: TGTGCCAGCAGCTCCCAGAGGGAAAAACTGTTTTTT.

CDR3 protein: CASSYGLPYEQYF. The CDR3 coding sequence is TGTGCCAGCAGTTATGGGCTACCCTACGAGCAGTACTTC. V is TRBV6-6 and J is TRBJ2-7, with D unclear. CDR3 length: 13 amino acids. V was clipped by 3 bases and J by 2 bases, with 8 bases between them. Per the germline V gene, CDR1 is MNHNY and CDR2 is SVGAGI (reference sequence).

V is TRBV7-8 and J is TRBJ2-7; 8 bases match TRBD1. The ends lost 4 bases at V and 3 bases at J; junction bases unmatched: 5. This CDR3 has 14 residues. Germline values: CDR1 SGHVS, CDR2 FQNEAQ. The CDR3 DNA reads TGTGCCAGCAGCTCTAGACAGGGGAACTACGAGCAGTACTTC. As protein: CASSSRQGNYEQYF.

The rearrangement joins TRBV5-1 to TRBJ1-1, with D perhaps TRBD1 (5 bases). Trimming removed 0 bases from V and 4 bases from J, with 16 bases in between. The CDR3 totals 16 residues. Germline V CDR1 and CDR2: SGHRS, YFSETQ. CDR3 sequence (DNA): TGCGCCAGCAGCTTGGTAGCGGCAGGGCGTGGCACTGAAGCTTTCTTT. It translates to CASSLVAAGRGTEAFF.

This clone occurred a few times. The chain couples TRBV28 to TRBJ2-7, with 10 bases lining up with TRBD1. Germline loops: CDR1 MDHEN, CDR2 SYDVKM. Trimming removed 7 bases from V and 6 bases from J; junction bases left unmatched: 12. CDR3 size: 15 residues. CDR3 amino acids: CASNPGTGAFVEQYF. The CDR3, as DNA: TGTGCCAGCAACCCCGGGACAGGGGCGTTCGTCGAGCAGTACTTC.

The chain employs TRBV5-1 and TRBJ2-3; the D gene is possibly TRBD1 (6 bases). The ends were cut back, 2 bases at V and 4 bases at J, with 8 bases in the middle. The V gene's germline CDR1 is SGHRS and CDR2 YFSETQ. This CDR3 spans 13 amino acids. CDR3 loop: CASSLPGADTQYF. CDR3 in DNA: TGCGCCAGCAGCTTACCAGGGGCAGATACGCAGTATTTT. Full variable domain (outside the CDR3, taken from reference TRBV5-1 and TRBJ2-3): KAGVTQTPRYLIKTRGQQVTLSCSPISGHRSVSWYQQTPGQGLQFLFEYFSETQRNKGNFPGRFSGRQFSNSRSEMNVSTLELGDSALYLCASSLPGADTQYFGPGTRLTVL.

V and J are TRBV29-1 and TRBJ1-5; 8 bases agree with TRBD1. The CDR3 extends over 13 amino acids. The V and J ends lost 4 bases and 4 bases, in that order; junction bases with no gene match: 3. Germline-derived CDR1 and CDR2 are SQVTM and ANQGSEA. As DNA, the CDR3 is TGCAGCGTTGCGGGACAGGTTAATCAGCCCCAGCATTTT. Translation gives CSVAGQVNQPQHF.

The rearrangement uses TRBV30 and TRBJ2-7; 9 bases fit TRBD1. The CDR3 has 15 residues. The V gene's germline CDR1 is GTSNPN and CDR2 SVGIG (reference sequence). The ends lost 3 bases at V and 6 bases at J; junction bases unmatched: 12. This CDR3 is CAWRSPGTGSGEQYF. CDR3 DNA: TGTGCCTGGAGAAGCCCGGGGACAGGGTCGGGCGAGCAGTACTTC.

This clone was seen a handful of times. The chain employs TRBV7-2 and TRBJ2-1; perhaps TRBD2 as D (6 bases). Germline CDR1 is SGHTA and CDR2 is FQGNSA. The CDR3 is 14 amino acids. The V gene lost 6 bases and the J gene lost 5 bases, with 14 bases spanning the gap. CDR3 nucleotides: TGTGCCAGCAGTTGGGGACTGACAAACAATGAGCAGTTCTTC. This codes for CASSWGLTNNEQFF.